This TCR beta chain was retrieved from a study of T cell repertoires in cytomegalovirus infection. As for the study in general: CMV infection and matching HLA type were both indicated by public TCR beta signatures.

This clonotype showed up just a few times. Its antigen remains unidentified. From the reads, TCRdb called clonotypes with MiXCR, one entry per CDR3 protein. The table has roughly 600,000 distinct CDR3 sequences, 20% to 25% seen once. CDR1 and CDR2 (germline): MGHDK, SYGVNS. There are 13 residues in the CDR3. V shed 8 bases and J shed 5 bases, with 13 bases lying between them. General study points: Of the TCR beta families, the public ones yielded a cumulative frequency that identified carriers of CMV plus the relevant HLA. CMV-specific HLA-C-restricted TCR beta clonotypes dominated the ex vivo response.

The receptor was derived from a human donor in good health (CMV status not recorded). Some clones in this sample may be carry-over from other donors' samples. Sequencing input: CD8+ T cells from PBMCs. This rearrangement joins TRBV25-1 to TRBJ1-5; D is perhaps TRBD1 (5 bases). CDR3 sequence (DNA): TGTGCCAGCTGGGGGGGATTTGATCAGCCCCAGCATTTT. This gives the protein CASWGGFDQPQHF.